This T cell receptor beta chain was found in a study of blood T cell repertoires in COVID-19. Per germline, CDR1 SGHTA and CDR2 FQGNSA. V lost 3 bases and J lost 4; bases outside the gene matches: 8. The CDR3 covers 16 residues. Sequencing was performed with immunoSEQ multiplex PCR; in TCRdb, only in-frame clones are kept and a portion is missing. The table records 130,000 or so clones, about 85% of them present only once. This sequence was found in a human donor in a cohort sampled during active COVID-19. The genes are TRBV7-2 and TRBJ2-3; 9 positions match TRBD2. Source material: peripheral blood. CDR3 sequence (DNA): TGTGCCAGCAGCTTGGATAGCGGGAGTAGGGCAGATACGCAGTATTTT. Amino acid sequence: CASSLDSGSRADTQYF.